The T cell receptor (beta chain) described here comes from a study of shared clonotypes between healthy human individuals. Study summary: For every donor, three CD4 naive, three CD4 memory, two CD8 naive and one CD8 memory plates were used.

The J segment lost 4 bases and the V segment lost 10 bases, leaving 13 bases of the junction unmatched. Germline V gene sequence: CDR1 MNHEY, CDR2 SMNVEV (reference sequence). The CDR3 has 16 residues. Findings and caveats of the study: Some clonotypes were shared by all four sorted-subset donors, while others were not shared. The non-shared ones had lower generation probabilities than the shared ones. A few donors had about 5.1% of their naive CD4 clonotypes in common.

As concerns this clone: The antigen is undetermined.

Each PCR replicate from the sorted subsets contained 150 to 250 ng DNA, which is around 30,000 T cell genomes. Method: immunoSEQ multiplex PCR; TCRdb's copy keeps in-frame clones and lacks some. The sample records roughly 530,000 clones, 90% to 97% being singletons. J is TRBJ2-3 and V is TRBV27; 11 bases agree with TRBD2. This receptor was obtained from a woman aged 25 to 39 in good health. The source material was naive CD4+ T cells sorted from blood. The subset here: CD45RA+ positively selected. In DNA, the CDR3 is TGTGCCACCAAATCCTCTAGCGGGAGGCCAGCAGATACGCAGTATTTT. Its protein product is CATKSSSGRPADTQYF.